The 4 T cell receptor beta chains in this list originate from one sample, sequenced in a study of long-term antiretroviral therapy in people with HIV. Running of the v3.0 immunoSEQ assay took place at survey level. Sequencing used immunoSEQ multiplex PCR; TCRdb keeps in-frame clones, though not all of them. Of 26,000 or so clones detected, about four fifths appear once; the ten largest clones hold just over 5%. The sequences come from unsorted PBMCs, collected 3 years after starting antiretroviral therapy. The receptors originated from a man between 18 and 29 years old with HIV.

V gene TRBV19 combines with J gene TRBJ2-6; a weak D match, TRBD1 (5 bases). V was clipped by 7 bases and J by 0 bases, with 16 bases between them. This CDR3 is built from 17 residues. From germline, CDR1 is LNHDA and CDR2 SQIVND (reference sequence). The CDR3 sequence: CASTVPGSSSGANVLTF. Here the CDR3 DNA reads TGTGCCAGTACCGTGCCAGGGTCTAGCTCTGGGGCCAACGTCCTGACTTTC.

The chain links TRBV19 to TRBJ1-3; no reliable D call. Germline V gene lookup returns CDR1 LNHDA and CDR2 SQIVND (reference sequence). Trimming removed 6 bases from V and 2 bases from J, with 2 bases in between. The CDR3 is 11 amino acids. CDR3 in amino acids: CASSPGNTIYF. The CDR3 DNA reads TGTGCCAGTAGCCCTGGAAACACCATATATTTT.

This clone was recorded a few times. V and J are TRBV19 and TRBJ2-2; D remains ambiguous. CDR3 size: 15 residues. Germline CDR1 reads LNHDA; CDR2 reads SQIVND (reference sequence). Trimming took off 5 bases at V and 5 bases at J, with 15 bases between the two ends. CDR3 protein: CASSLTRPATGELFF. The DNA of the CDR3 is TGTGCCAGTAGTTTGACTCGACCAGCAACCGGGGAGCTGTTTTTT.

This clone was counted a single time. This sequence joins TRBV5-1 and TRBJ2-3; no clear D. V was trimmed by 2 bases and J by 3 bases, leaving 10 bases between them. The CDR3 extends over 14 amino acids. In germline, CDR1 is SGHRS, CDR2 YFSETQ. CDR3 region: CASSFLPATDTQYF. CDR3 sequence (DNA): TGCGCCAGCAGCTTCCTACCGGCGACAGATACGCAGTATTTT.